These 2 T cell receptor beta chains were sequenced from one sample in a study of blood T cell repertoires in COVID-19 (dated by TCRdb to the early 2020s). Libraries came from the immunoSEQ multiplex PCR assay. TCRdb retrieved this table from immuneACCESS and kept in-frame rearrangements only. Not all clones are present; in checked studies, unresolved V genes account for under half, and no reason is known for the remainder. This sample lists approximately 210,000 clones; about 88% were detected once. The ten most abundant clones make up 4.5% to 5.5% of the sample. Sequences were obtained from peripheral blood. The source of these receptors is a middle-aged woman with acute or convalescent COVID-19.

V usage is TRBV4-1 and J usage is TRBJ2-2; TRBD1 agrees at 9 bases. Germline V lookup: CDR1 MGHRA, CDR2 YSYEKL. The CDR3 consists of 17 residues. Trimming removed 1 base from V and 5 bases from J; junction bases left unmatched: 8. The CDR3 sequence: CASSQGWGTGKTGELFF. The CDR3 DNA reads as TGCGCCAGCAGCCAAGGCTGGGGGACAGGGAAGACCGGGGAGCTGTTTTTT.

This chain links TRBV27 with TRBJ1-3; D may be TRBD1 (6 bases). Trimming cost V 3 bases and J 0 bases, with 9 bases left between them. In germline, CDR1 is MNHEY, CDR2 SMNVEV (reference sequence). This CDR3 has 15 residues. CDR3 nucleotide sequence: TGTGCCAGCAGTTTGGGCAGGGGCTCTGGAAACACCATATATTTT. This sequence encodes CASSLGRGSGNTIYF.